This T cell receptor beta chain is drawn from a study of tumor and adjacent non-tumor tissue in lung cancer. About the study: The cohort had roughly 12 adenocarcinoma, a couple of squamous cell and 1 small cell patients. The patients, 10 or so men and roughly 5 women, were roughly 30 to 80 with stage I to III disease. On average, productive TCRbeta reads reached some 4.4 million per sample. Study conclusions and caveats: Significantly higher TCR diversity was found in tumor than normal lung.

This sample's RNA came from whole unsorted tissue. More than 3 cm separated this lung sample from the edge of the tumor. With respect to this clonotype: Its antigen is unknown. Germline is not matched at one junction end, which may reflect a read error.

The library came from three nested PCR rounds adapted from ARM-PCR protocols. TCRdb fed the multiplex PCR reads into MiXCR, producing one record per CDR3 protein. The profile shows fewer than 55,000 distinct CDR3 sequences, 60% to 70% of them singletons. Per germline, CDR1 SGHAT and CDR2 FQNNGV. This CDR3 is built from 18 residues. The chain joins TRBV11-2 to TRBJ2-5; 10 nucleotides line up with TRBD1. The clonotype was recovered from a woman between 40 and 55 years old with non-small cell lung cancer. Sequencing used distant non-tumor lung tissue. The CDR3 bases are TGTGGCAGCAACTTACCCTCGGGACAGGGGAAGCGTGGGGGGACCCAGTACTTC. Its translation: CGSNLPSGQGKRGGTQYF. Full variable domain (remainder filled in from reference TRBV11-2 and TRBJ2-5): EAGVAQSPRYKIIEKRQSVAFWCNPISGHATLYWYQQILGQGPKLLIQFQNNGVVDDSQLPKDRFSAERLKGVDSTLKIQPAKLEDSAVYLCGSNLPSGQGKRGGTQYFGPGTRLLVL.